This TCR beta chain came from a study of memory B cells and T cells in multiple sclerosis. General study results and limits: Shared clonotype counts depended on differing compartment clone-set sizes and were normalized.

Germline V gives CDR1 MDHEN, CDR2 SYDVKM. Trimming removed 3 bases at V and 2 bases at J, with 13 bases between. The CDR3 is made up of 15 amino acids. Produced via immunoSEQ multiplex PCR; TCRdb's table is partial and in-frame only. The table records about 14,000 clones, approximately 70% of them present only once. As concerns this clone: Its antigen is undetermined.

This TCR was recovered from a human donor with multiple sclerosis. The material sequenced was memory (CD45RO+) CD4+ T cells from blood. This sequence joins TRBV28 and TRBJ2-5; no reliable D call. The DNA for the CDR3 is TGTGCCAGCAGTTTTTCCCCGGTCGGGCAAGAGACCCAGTACTTC. The encoded protein is CASSFSPVGQETQYF. The variable domain in full, with the rest retrieved from reference TRBV28 and TRBJ2-5, is DVKVTQSSRYLVKRTGEKVFLECVQDMDHENMFWYRQDPGLGLRLIYFSYDVKMKEKGDIPEGYSVSREKKERFSLILESASTNQTSMYLCASSFSPVGQETQYFGPGTRLLVL.